A single sample gave rise to the 21 T cell receptor beta chains below, sequenced in a study of a mutant IDH1 vaccine in newly diagnosed glioma. Time point described: week 11, during vaccination. Vaccination used 300 ug of mutant IDH1 20-mer peptide per dose, with topical imiquimod. The data were produced by immunoSEQ multiplex PCR, yet TCRdb's version contains in-frame clones alone and is incomplete. The sample holds about 60,000 clones; under 85% are singletons and the top ten take around 3.3%. Antigens of these TCRs are unknown. The material was PBMCs, obtained from a glioma patient whose treatment included an IDH1 peptide vaccine. The receptors come from a man aged 25 to 40 with glioma.

The J gene is TRBJ2-1, the V gene TRBV9; no reliable D call. V lost 4 bases and J lost 1, with 15 bases in between. The CDR3 is made up of 16 amino acids. Germline V gene data show CDR1 as SGDLS and CDR2 as YYNGEE. The CDR3: CASSTRLSRSYNEQFF. CDR3 in DNA: TGTGCCAGCAGCACCCGACTGAGCAGGTCCTACAATGAGCAGTTCTTC.

The chain uses TRBV7-9 and TRBJ2-5, with no clear D. This CDR3 region has 13 residues. Germline V gene data show CDR1 as SEHNR and CDR2 as FQNEAQ (reference sequence). The ends were cut back, 2 bases at V and 1 base at J, with 5 bases in the middle. Here the CDR3 reads CASSLSLQETQYF. The CDR3 nucleotides read TGTGCCAGCAGCTTAAGCCTCCAAGAGACCCAGTACTTC.

This rearrangement joins TRBV18 to TRBJ1-2; TRBD1 matches at 7 bases. V lost 6 bases, J lost 8 bases, and 12 bases stayed unmatched. The CDR3 loop spans 14 amino acids. CDR1 and CDR2 from the germline V gene are KGHSH and LQKENI. The CDR3 DNA is TGTGCCAGCTCCCCAGACAGGGATCAGGGCGGCTACACCTTC. Its protein is CASSPDRDQGGYTF. The full variable domain, in which reference TRBV18 and TRBJ1-2 provide the parts outside the CDR3, is NAGVMQNPRHLVRRRGQEARLRCSPMKGHSHVYWYRQLPEEGLKFMVYLQKENIIDESGMPKERFSAEFPKEGPSILRIQQVVRGDSAAYFCASSPDRDQGGYTFGSGTRLTVV.

CDR3 amino acids: CASSLPFGGHLSGNTIYF. CDR3 in DNA: TGTGCCAGCAGCTTACCTTTTGGGGGCCACTTGTCAGGAAACACCATATATTTT. The chain recombines TRBV11-2 with TRBJ1-3; weak D call: TRBD1 (6 bases). The germline V gene has CDR1 SGHAT and CDR2 FQNNGV. V shed 2 bases and J shed 4 bases, with 21 bases lying between them. The CDR3 covers 18 residues.

The rearrangement joins TRBV4-1 to TRBJ1-1, with TRBD1 matching 7 bases. CDR1 and CDR2 from the germline V gene are MGHRA and YSYEKL. The CDR3 spans 16 residues. V shed 4 bases, J shed 1 base, and the junction held 9 bases outside the gene matches. The CDR3 DNA sequence: TGCGCCAGCAGCCCCTATGGACAGGAGGAGAACACTGAAGCTTTCTTT. Encoded protein: CASSPYGQEENTEAFF.

This chain connects TRBV5-6 to TRBJ1-4; D gene ambiguous. V lost 5 bases to trimming and J lost 0 bases, with 11 bases between them. The CDR3 totals 15 residues. Germline V gene sequence: CDR1 SGHDT, CDR2 YYEEEE. CDR3 amino acids: CASSSYSATNEKLFF. As DNA, the CDR3 is TGTGCCAGCAGTTCATACAGTGCAACTAATGAAAAACTGTTTTTT.

This clone was seen just once. The chain joins TRBV27 to TRBJ2-3, with D possibly being TRBD2 (6 bases). This CDR3 region has 15 residues. V was trimmed by 5 bases and J by 4 bases, leaving 16 bases between them. The germline CDR1 and CDR2 sequences are MNHEY and SMNVEV (reference sequence). The CDR3, as DNA: TGTGCCAGCAGTCCCCTGGAGGGAGAGGCAGATACGCAGTATTTT. It specifies CASSPLEGEADTQYF.

The V and J genes are TRBV5-1 and TRBJ1-5; a weak D match, TRBD1 (5 bases). This CDR3 is 14 amino acids long. V lost 2 bases and J 4 bases, leaving 10 bases between the germline ends. The germline V gene has CDR1 SGHRS and CDR2 YFSETQ. The CDR3 loop reads CASSFGGENQPQHF. CDR3 nucleotide sequence: TGCGCCAGCAGCTTCGGAGGGGAAAATCAGCCCCAGCATTTT.

The rearrangement uses TRBV7-2 and TRBJ2-7; 8 bases are shared with TRBD2. This CDR3 comprises 15 residues. The V and J ends lost 1 base and 5 bases, in that order; junction bases with no gene match: 7. The germline V gene encodes CDR1 SGHTA and CDR2 FQGNSA. The CDR3 here is CASSLVGLANDEQYF. As DNA, the CDR3 is TGTGCCAGCAGCTTAGTAGGACTAGCTAACGACGAGCAGTACTTC.

The chain couples TRBV6-4 to TRBJ1-5; unclear D gene. The CDR3 is 17 residues long. V lost 0 bases to trimming and J lost 3 bases, with 15 bases between them. From germline, CDR1 is MRHNA and CDR2 SNTAGT. The DNA of the CDR3 is TGTGCCAGCAGTGACTCGGAACCAAGGCACTACAATCAGCCCCAGCATTTT. It is translated as CASSDSEPRHYNQPQHF.

The chain combines TRBV30 with TRBJ1-2; no clear D. With 4 bases removed from V and 4 bases from J, the gap between germline ends came to 10 bases. Germline loops: CDR1 GTSNPN, CDR2 SVGIG (reference sequence). CDR3 length: 12 amino acids. The CDR3 sequence: CAWTPAAYGYTF. CDR3 sequence (DNA): TGTGCCTGGACCCCGGCAGCCTATGGCTACACCTTC.

This chain connects TRBV4-1 to TRBJ1-2; D gene unclear. In germline, CDR1 is MGHRA, CDR2 YSYEKL. Trimming took off 1 base at V and 4 bases at J, with 10 bases between the two ends. This CDR3 region has 14 residues. DNA of the CDR3: TGCGCCAGCAGCCAAGTAACCGGAGTCTATGGCTACACCTTC. Encoded protein: CASSQVTGVYGYTF.

The chain carries TRBV5-1 and TRBJ2-7, with a tentative D call TRBD2 (7 bases). Germline V gene data show CDR1 as SGHRS and CDR2 as YFSETQ. The CDR3 spans 15 residues. The germline V and J ends were trimmed by 4 bases and 2 bases, with 16 bases remaining between them. The CDR3: CASSPGGRITYEQYF. The CDR3 nucleotides are TGCGCCAGCAGCCCGGGGGGCAGGATCACCTACGAGCAGTACTTC.

This sequence joins TRBV2 and TRBJ2-3; 7 bases line up with TRBD2. Germline CDR1 is SNHLY and CDR2 is FYNNEI. The length of the CDR3 is 18 residues. With V trimmed by 5 bases and J by 5 bases, 19 bases remained unmatched. CDR3 DNA: TGTGCCAGCAGTCCCCTCAGCGTCTGGGCGGGAGCTAGAGATACGCAGTATTTT. Its translation: CASSPLSVWAGARDTQYF. Based on the CDR3 plus reference TRBV2 and TRBJ2-3, the full variable domain is EPEVTQTPSHQVTQMGQEVILRCVPISNHLYFYWYRQILGQKVEFLVSFYNNEISEKSEIFDDQFSVERPDGSNFTLKIRSTKLEDSAMYFCASSPLSVWAGARDTQYFGPGTRLTVL.

The chain links TRBV7-8 to TRBJ1-2; 7 nucleotides align to TRBD1. V shed 2 bases and J 0 bases; nucleotides not matched to a gene: 6. Germline assignment: CDR1 SGHVS and CDR2 FQNEAQ. The CDR3 has 16 amino acids. The CDR3 loop is CASSLSRQGANYGYTF. The CDR3 region has the DNA TGTGCCAGCAGCTTATCCCGACAGGGAGCTAACTATGGCTACACCTTC.

This clone has only one observation. This chain's CDR3 is CASTPGGGLYEQYF. Written as DNA, the CDR3 is TGCGCCAGCACCCCGGGAGGGGGACTCTACGAGCAGTACTTC. The chain links TRBV5-1 to TRBJ2-7, with 8 bases identical to TRBD2. Germline V gene data show CDR1 as SGHRS and CDR2 as YFSETQ. The CDR3 totals 14 residues. V dropped 6 bases and J dropped 3; count of bases not matched to a gene: 8. The entire variable domain, with the rest obtained from reference TRBV5-1 and TRBJ2-7, is as follows: KAGVTQTPRYLIKTRGQQVTLSCSPISGHRSVSWYQQTPGQGLQFLFEYFSETQRNKGNFPGRFSGRQFSNSRSEMNVSTLELGDSALYLCASTPGGGLYEQYFGPGTRLTVT.

The chain combines TRBV2 with TRBJ2-6; D uncertain. The V end lost 2 bases, the J end lost 12 bases, and 17 bases lay between the germline ends. The germline CDR1 and CDR2 sequences are SNHLY and FYNNEI. The CDR3 is made up of 15 amino acids. The chain's CDR3 is CASSESPALRTVLTF. DNA for the CDR3: TGTGCCAGCAGTGAATCGCCTGCCCTACGAACCGTCCTGACTTTC. Drawing the rest from reference TRBV2 and TRBJ2-6, the complete variable domain is EPEVTQTPSHQVTQMGQEVILRCVPISNHLYFYWYRQILGQKVEFLVSFYNNEISEKSEIFDDQFSVERPDGSNFTLKIRSTKLEDSAMYFCASSESPALRTVLTFGAGSRLTVL.

This chain joins TRBV5-1 and TRBJ2-7; no definite D call. The CDR3 consists of 14 residues. Germline V gene data show CDR1 as SGHRS and CDR2 as YFSETQ. V lost 0 bases and J lost 6, with 13 bases in between. CDR3 region: CASSLGSGYSEQYF. CDR3 DNA sequence: TGCGCCAGCAGCTTGGGTTCCGGGTATAGCGAGCAGTACTTC.

This sequence joins TRBV27 and TRBJ2-5; TRBD2 aligns across 7 bases. V lost 10 bases and J lost 3; bases outside the gene matches: 8. CDR3 length: 13 amino acids. CDR1 MNHEY and CDR2 SMNVEV come from the germline V gene (reference sequence). The CDR3 region has the DNA TGTGCCACCCAGGTTGCGGGGGAAGAGACCCAGTACTTC. As protein: CATQVAGEETQYF.

V usage is TRBV19 and J usage is TRBJ2-1; 10 bases fit TRBD1. The CDR3 loop spans 16 amino acids. The ends lost 5 bases at V and 4 bases at J; junction bases unmatched: 8. Germline V lookup: CDR1 LNHDA, CDR2 SQIVND (reference sequence). CDR3 amino acids: CASSVLGTGVYNEQFF. The DNA for the CDR3 is TGTGCCAGTAGTGTACTGGGGACAGGGGTTTACAATGAGCAGTTCTTC.

The chain recombines TRBV4-1 with TRBJ1-2; tentative D call: TRBD1 (5 bases). Germline CDR1 is MGHRA and CDR2 is YSYEKL. The V end lost 0 bases, the J end lost 4 bases, and 12 bases lay between the germline ends. The CDR3 sequence is 15 residues long. Here the CDR3 DNA reads TGCGCCAGCAGCCAAGATTGGGGCGGAGCCTATGGCTACACCTTC. Translation: CASSQDWGGAYGYTF.